These T cell receptor beta chains were read from a single sample in a study of T cells in Graves' hyperthyroidism and ophthalmopathy. A single record per CDR3 protein comes from TCRdb applying MiXCR to the multiplex PCR reads. The table has 37,000 or so distinct CDR3 sequences, 52% seen once. The sample was blood. Every receptor here comes from a man aged 35-49 years with Graves' ophthalmopathy. CDR3s include the opening cysteine and the closing phenylalanine or tryptophan. The order of the fields is J gene, clone size, D gene, V gene, CDR3 DNA, CDR3 protein. A D gene is named only where the DNA matches it firmly. Where a row states a size, it is once, few, many or the class of an expanded clone; other rows omit it.

J gene: TRBJ2-7; clone size: many; D gene: .; V gene: TRBV6-6; CDR3 DNA: TGTGCCAGCAGACCCCAGACAGGAAGGTCCTACGAGCAGTACTTC; CDR3 protein: CASRPQTGRSYEQYF
J gene: TRBJ1-1; clone size: few; D gene: .; V gene: TRBV30; CDR3 DNA: TGTGCCTGGAATAGCGGCAGTGTGTTCACTGAAGCTTTCTTT; CDR3 protein: CAWNSGSVFTEAFF
J gene: TRBJ1-4; clone size: many; D gene: .; V gene: TRBV5-1; CDR3 DNA: TGCGCCAGCAGCCGCCTTCAGACTAATGAAAAACTGTTTTTT; CDR3 protein: CASSRLQTNEKLFF
J gene: TRBJ2-7; clone size: many; D gene: .; V gene: TRBV19; CDR3 DNA: TGTGCCAGTTCGAGGGGTTTCTCCTACGAGCAGTACTTC; CDR3 protein: CASSRGFSYEQYF
J gene: TRBJ2-2; clone size: few; D gene: .; V gene: TRBV9; CDR3 DNA: TGTGCCAGCAGCGTAGCTGAACTCACCGGGGAGCTGTTTTTT; CDR3 protein: CASSVAELTGELFF
J gene: TRBJ1-2; clone size: .; D gene: .; V gene: TRBV19; CDR3 DNA: TGTGCCAGTAGTAGAGGACTAGCGTATGGCTACACCTTC; CDR3 protein: CASSRGLAYGYTF
J gene: TRBJ2-1; clone size: .; D gene: .; V gene: TRBV10-3; CDR3 DNA: TGTGCCATCAGTCCAGCTGGGGTGTTTGAGCAGTTCTTC; CDR3 protein: CAISPAGVFEQFF
J gene: TRBJ1-2; clone size: many; D gene: TRBD1; V gene: TRBV12-3/TRBV12-4; CDR3 DNA: TGTGCCAGCAGCAGGGGGCATGAGAACTATGGCTACACCTTC; CDR3 protein: CASSRGHENYGYTF
J gene: TRBJ2-3; clone size: .; D gene: .; V gene: TRBV20-1; CDR3 DNA: TGCAGTGCTAGAGATTGGCGAGTTGCAGATACGCAGTATTTT; CDR3 protein: CSARDWRVADTQYF
J gene: TRBJ1-1; clone size: many; D gene: .; V gene: TRBV10-2; CDR3 DNA: TGCGCCAGCAGTCCCCGGGGGTACACTGAAGCTTTCTTT; CDR3 protein: CASSPRGYTEAFF
J gene: TRBJ2-1; clone size: .; D gene: .; V gene: TRBV15; CDR3 DNA: TGTGCCGCCAGCAGCTTGGCCCTTTTATCCAATGAGCAGTTCTTC; CDR3 protein: CAASSLALLSNEQFF
J gene: TRBJ2-3; clone size: many; D gene: TRBD2; V gene: TRBV5-1; CDR3 DNA: TGCGCCAGCAGCACCCCGACTAGCGGGGGGGCTATTTCAGGTACAGATACGCAGTATTTT; CDR3 protein: CASSTPTSGGAISGTDTQYF
J gene: TRBJ1-4; clone size: many; D gene: .; V gene: TRBV30; CDR3 DNA: TGTGCCTGGAGTACAGGCGGCAGGGCAAAACTGTTTTTT; CDR3 protein: CAWSTGGRAKLFF
J gene: TRBJ2-1; clone size: .; D gene: .; V gene: TRBV24-1; CDR3 DNA: TGTGCCACCAGTCTAGCTGGAAGGCTAGACAATGAGCAGTTCTTC; CDR3 protein: CATSLAGRLDNEQFF
J gene: TRBJ2-3; clone size: .; D gene: TRBD2; V gene: TRBV7-2; CDR3 DNA: TGTGCCAGCAGCCCTTCTAGCGGGGGAACAGATACGCAGTATTTT; CDR3 protein: CASSPSSGGTDTQYF
J gene: TRBJ1-3; clone size: .; D gene: TRBD1; V gene: TRBV18; CDR3 DNA: TGTGCCAGCTCACAAAACAGGGGGAACACCATATATTTT; CDR3 protein: CASSQNRGNTIYF
J gene: TRBJ2-2; clone size: many; D gene: .; V gene: TRBV11-2; CDR3 DNA: TGTGCCAGCAGCCCCCCCAGAACCGGGGAGCTGTTTTTT; CDR3 protein: CASSPPRTGELFF
J gene: TRBJ2-1; clone size: .; D gene: .; V gene: TRBV7-6; CDR3 DNA: TGTGCCAGCAGCCCGGGACTCGGCTACAATGAGCAGTTCTTC; CDR3 protein: CASSPGLGYNEQFF
J gene: TRBJ2-2; clone size: .; D gene: .; V gene: TRBV11-2; CDR3 DNA: TGTGCCAGCAGCCGTAGGCCGGGGGAGCTGTTTTTT; CDR3 protein: CASSRRPGELFF
J gene: TRBJ1-4; clone size: .; D gene: TRBD1; V gene: TRBV20-1; CDR3 DNA: TGCAGTGCTAAGTGGGACAGGGAGTATGAAAAACTGTTTTTT; CDR3 protein: CSAKWDREYEKLFF
J gene: TRBJ2-3; clone size: many; D gene: .; V gene: TRBV20-1; CDR3 DNA: TGCAGTGCTAGACACTTGGGGGCTCGCACAGATACGCAGTATTTT; CDR3 protein: CSARHLGARTDTQYF
J gene: TRBJ2-1; clone size: few; D gene: TRBD2; V gene: TRBV5-5; CDR3 DNA: TGTGCCAGCGGGAGGGTCGAAAATGAGCAGTTCTTC; CDR3 protein: CASGRVENEQFF
J gene: TRBJ1-1; clone size: .; D gene: .; V gene: TRBV2; CDR3 DNA: TGTGCCAGCAGTTCTGACGGAAGGGTGGAAGCTTTCTTT; CDR3 protein: CASSSDGRVEAFF
J gene: TRBJ2-3; clone size: .; D gene: TRBD2; V gene: TRBV24-1; CDR3 DNA: TGTGGCACCAGGGATAGAGCGGGAAGCACAGATAAGCAGTATTTT; CDR3 protein: CGTRDRAGSTDKQYF
J gene: TRBJ2-7; clone size: few; D gene: TRBD2; V gene: TRBV7-6; CDR3 DNA: TGTGCCAGCAGCCCGGGACTAGCGGGAAACGAGCAGTACTTC; CDR3 protein: CASSPGLAGNEQYF
J gene: TRBJ1-2; clone size: .; D gene: TRBD1; V gene: TRBV6-4; CDR3 DNA: TGTGCCAGCAGCGCCGGGACAGCCTATGGCTACGCCTTC; CDR3 protein: CASSAGTAYGYAF
J gene: TRBJ2-2; clone size: many; D gene: .; V gene: TRBV6-5; CDR3 DNA: TGTGCCAGCGCTACAGGGGGGGCTAGAACCGGGGAGCTGTTTTTT; CDR3 protein: CASATGGARTGELFF
J gene: TRBJ2-7; clone size: once; D gene: .; V gene: TRBV12-3/TRBV12-4; CDR3 DNA: TGTGCCAGCAGTTCACGCGGGGAACGGGAGCAGTACTTC; CDR3 protein: CASSSRGEREQYF
J gene: TRBJ1-4; clone size: many; D gene: .; V gene: TRBV12-3/TRBV12-4; CDR3 DNA: TGTGCCAGCAAGGTATTGGTAAATGAAAAACTGTTTTTT; CDR3 protein: CASKVLVNEKLFF
J gene: TRBJ2-7; clone size: .; D gene: .; V gene: TRBV5-1; CDR3 DNA: TGCGCCAGCAGCTTGGGGACCCAGGACACCGGGGAGCAGTACTTC; CDR3 protein: CASSLGTQDTGEQYF
J gene: TRBJ2-5; clone size: many; D gene: TRBD1; V gene: TRBV2; CDR3 DNA: TGTGCCAGCAGGGCCGGGACAGGGGGCAGGGAGACCCAGTACTTC; CDR3 protein: CASRAGTGGRETQYF
J gene: TRBJ1-2; clone size: medium-sized; D gene: .; V gene: TRBV2; CDR3 DNA: TGTGCCAGCAGTGGTGAGGATGGCTACACCTTC; CDR3 protein: CASSGEDGYTF
J gene: TRBJ1-6; clone size: few; D gene: .; V gene: TRBV7-2; CDR3 DNA: TGTGCCAGCAGCTTAGGAGGGTCACCCCTCCACTTT; CDR3 protein: CASSLGGSPLHF
J gene: TRBJ2-7; clone size: medium-sized; D gene: TRBD1; V gene: TRBV20-1; CDR3 DNA: TGCAGTGCTAGAGGGGACAGGCTCGTCTACGAGCAGTACTTC; CDR3 protein: CSARGDRLVYEQYF
J gene: TRBJ2-7; clone size: many; D gene: .; V gene: TRBV11-2; CDR3 DNA: TGTGCCAGCAGCTGGGGTAGGGCGTACTCCTACGAGCAGTACTTC; CDR3 protein: CASSWGRAYSYEQYF
J gene: TRBJ1-1; clone size: .; D gene: .; V gene: TRBV7-9; CDR3 DNA: TGCGCCAGCAGACCAGGATATTCAAACACTGAAGCTTTCTTT; CDR3 protein: CASRPGYSNTEAFF
J gene: TRBJ2-7; clone size: .; D gene: TRBD1; V gene: TRBV6-1; CDR3 DNA: TGTGCCAGCAGTGTCGGGACAGGGTACGAGCAGTACTTC; CDR3 protein: CASSVGTGYEQYF
J gene: TRBJ1-5; clone size: .; D gene: .; V gene: TRBV20-1; CDR3 DNA: TGCAGTGCTCCGACCACGGCAGGGTGGGCAGAAGAGCATTTT; CDR3 protein: CSAPTTAGWAEEHF
J gene: TRBJ2-5; clone size: few; D gene: .; V gene: TRBV7-3; CDR3 DNA: TGTGCCAGCAGCGGGGGTGTAGGTCAGCCCCAGTACTTC; CDR3 protein: CASSGGVGQPQYF
J gene: TRBJ1-5; clone size: many; D gene: .; V gene: TRBV5-1; CDR3 DNA: TGCGCCAGCAGCTTGGGAGACTCTAGCAATCAGCCCCAGCATTTT; CDR3 protein: CASSLGDSSNQPQHF
J gene: TRBJ2-1; clone size: once; D gene: TRBD2; V gene: TRBV6-4; CDR3 DNA: TGTGCCAGCAGTGAGCTAGCGGGAGCTTCGGGTGAGCAGTTCTTC; CDR3 protein: CASSELAGASGEQFF
J gene: TRBJ2-3; clone size: many; D gene: .; V gene: TRBV30; CDR3 DNA: TGTGCCTGGAGTCGGGGTATCTCAGATACGCAGTATTTT; CDR3 protein: CAWSRGISDTQYF
J gene: TRBJ2-7; clone size: .; D gene: .; V gene: TRBV3-1; CDR3 DNA: TGTGCCAGCGGGCAGGAGTACGGGCAGTACTTC; CDR3 protein: CASGQEYGQYF
J gene: TRBJ2-5; clone size: many; D gene: .; V gene: TRBV29-1; CDR3 DNA: TGCAGCGGTGGTCAGGGGGGCGAGACCCAGTACTTC; CDR3 protein: CSGGQGGETQYF
J gene: TRBJ2-2; clone size: medium-sized; D gene: TRBD1; V gene: TRBV10-3; CDR3 DNA: TGTGCCATCAGTGATTTGGGACAGGAGAAGGACGGGGAGCTGTTTTTT; CDR3 protein: CAISDLGQEKDGELFF
J gene: TRBJ2-3; clone size: .; D gene: TRBD2; V gene: TRBV7-2; CDR3 DNA: TGTGCCAGCAGCCCTAGCGGGGGGGTTAGCACAGATACGCAGTATTTT; CDR3 protein: CASSPSGGVSTDTQYF
J gene: TRBJ1-2; clone size: many; D gene: TRBD1; V gene: TRBV20-1; CDR3 DNA: TGCAGTGCCAAGATCAATGTCCCGGGACAGGGGTTCGATGGCTACACCTTC; CDR3 protein: CSAKINVPGQGFDGYTF
J gene: TRBJ1-1; clone size: .; D gene: .; V gene: TRBV19; CDR3 DNA: TGTGCCAGTAGCGTCCGGTTCAACACTGAAGCTTTCTTT; CDR3 protein: CASSVRFNTEAFF
J gene: TRBJ2-5; clone size: .; D gene: .; V gene: TRBV7-9; CDR3 DNA: TGTGCCAGCAGCCCCTACGGCCAGGGGAGGGACCTCGGGACCCAGTACTTC; CDR3 protein: CASSPYGQGRDLGTQYF